These T cell receptor beta chains were read from a single sample in a study of beta chain features in type 1 diabetes. Method: immunoSEQ multiplex PCR; TCRdb's copy keeps in-frame clones and lacks some. This sample yields fewer than 350,000 clones, of which approximately 8% are seen a single time; under 1.3% belongs to the top ten. The material sequenced was central memory CD4+ T cells from blood. These receptors were obtained from a woman between 18 and 29 years old in good health. CDR3s include the opening cysteine and the closing phenylalanine or tryptophan. The D gene is left open where the match is weak. Size tells how often a clone was seen (once, few, many) or the class of an expanded clone, and some rows leave it out.

v_call,j_call,d_call,clone_size,cdr3_nt,cdr3_aa
TRBV7-2,TRBJ1-4,-,few,TGTGCCAGCAGCCCTTCCCGAGGGACGGATGAAAAACTGTTTTTT,CASSPSRGTDEKLFF
TRBV15,TRBJ2-3,TRBD2,many,TGTGCCACAGGTCGGATAACTAGCGGGAGTGTGGATACGCAGTATTTT,CATGRITSGSVDTQYF
TRBV10-2,TRBJ2-4,-,-,TGTGCCAGCGGGACAGACAAAGCCAAAAACATTCAGTACTTC,CASGTDKAKNIQYF
TRBV7-9,TRBJ1-2,-,few,TGTGCCAGCCGAGCTCGTGGCTACACCTTC,CASRARGYTF
TRBV7-9,TRBJ1-2,TRBD1,-,TGTGCCAGCAGCTTAGGGACAGGTTTTTATGGCTACACCTTC,CASSLGTGFYGYTF
TRBV6-4,TRBJ1-3,-,-,TGTGCCAGCAGTGATGGCAGGGGAAACACCATATATTTT,CASSDGRGNTIYF
TRBV25-1,TRBJ2-1,TRBD1,-,TGTGCCAGCAGTGACCTTTTAACAGGGGGTTACAATGAGCAGTTCTTC,CASSDLLTGGYNEQFF
TRBV18,TRBJ2-5,-,-,TGTGCCAGCTCACCGATCCATTTGGGGAGCGGGCAAGAGACCCAGTACTTC,CASSPIHLGSGQETQYF
TRBV18,TRBJ2-5,-,-,TGTGCCAGCTCACACCAGACAGGGAGGAGGGAGACCCAGTACTTC,CASSHQTGRRETQYF
TRBV27,TRBJ2-1,TRBD1,few,TGTGCCAGCAGGTGGGACAGGCAAAGCTCCTACAATGAGCAGTTCTTC,CASRWDRQSSYNEQFF